The 31 T cell receptor beta chains listed next were all sequenced from one sample in a study of T cell changes during pregnancy in multiple sclerosis. Sequencing used immunoSEQ multiplex PCR; TCRdb keeps in-frame clones, though not all of them. Among approximately 73,000 clones listed, roughly 92% were seen once. Sequences were derived from CD4+ T cells from peripheral blood mononuclear cells, sampled before pregnancy. These receptors all stem from a female donor with multiple sclerosis, enrolled in a pregnancy study.

The V call is TRBV28, the J call TRBJ2-5; no clear D gene. V was pared by 3 bases and J by 2 bases, with 13 bases between. Germline V gene sequence: CDR1 MDHEN, CDR2 SYDVKM. The CDR3 totals 15 residues. CDR3 residues: CASSFLRSTQETQYF. Written as DNA, the CDR3 is TGTGCCAGCAGTTTCCTCAGATCGACACAAGAGACCCAGTACTTC.

This sequence joins TRBV1 and TRBJ2-2; the listed D gene, TRBD2, was not tested against the DNA. TRBV1 is tagged as a pseudogene. The CDR3 extends over 17 amino acids. Here the CDR3 reads CTSSLTSGRSSTGELFF. The CDR3 nucleotides are TGCACCAGCAGCCTGACTAGCGGGAGGTCGAGCACCGGGGAGCTGTTTTTT.

The gene calls are TRBV27 and TRBJ2-7; the D gene is possibly TRBD2 (5 bases). Germline CDR1 reads MNHEY; CDR2 reads SMNVEV (reference sequence). CDR3 length: 14 amino acids. V shed 4 bases and J shed 0 bases, with 10 bases lying between them. For the CDR3, the DNA is TGTGCCAGCAGTTCAAGCGGATCCTCCTACGAGCAGTACTTC. Protein: CASSSSGSSYEQYF.

The J gene is TRBJ2-2, the V gene TRBV7-3, with 10 bases identical to TRBD2. The J segment lost 7 bases and the V segment lost 5 bases, leaving 10 bases of the junction unmatched. CDR1 is SGHTA and CDR2 is FQGTGA in the germline V gene. The length of the CDR3 is 16 residues. The CDR3 sequence: CASSLQAGGPSGELFF. CDR3 in DNA: TGTGCCAGCAGCCTACAAGCGGGAGGGCCAAGCGGGGAGCTGTTTTTT.

CDR3 sequence: CASSLTSVTYEQYF. In nucleotides, the CDR3 is TGCGCCAGCAGCTTGACTAGCGTAACCTACGAGCAGTACTTC. The chain uses TRBV5-1 and TRBJ2-7; 7 bases align to TRBD2. V shed 1 base, J shed 2 bases, and the junction held 3 bases outside the gene matches. CDR1 SGHRS and CDR2 YFSETQ come from the germline V gene. The CDR3 sequence is 14 residues long.

The chain recombines TRBV6-5 with TRBJ2-5; 9 nucleotides match TRBD2. Unmatched junction bases numbered 3, after V lost 2 bases and J lost 2 bases. This CDR3 spans 15 amino acids. The germline V gene encodes CDR1 MNHEY and CDR2 SVGAGI. The CDR3: CASSYVAGGQETQYF. CDR3 sequence (DNA): TGTGCCAGCAGTTACGTCGCGGGGGGGCAAGAGACCCAGTACTTC.

A few counts support this clone. The chain uses TRBV28 and TRBJ1-4, with D unclear. The V gene lost 2 bases and the J gene lost 0 bases, with 7 bases spanning the gap. Germline lookup yields CDR1 MDHEN and CDR2 SYDVKM. The CDR3 has 15 residues. CDR3 DNA sequence: TGTGCCAGCAGTTTACCCGGGGCAACTAATGAAAAACTGTTTTTT. Translation: CASSLPGATNEKLFF.

The V and J genes are TRBV7-2 and TRBJ2-7, with 7 bases identical to TRBD2. V lost 3 bases, J lost 2 bases, and 7 bases stayed unmatched. CDR3 size: 15 residues. CDR1 is SGHTA and CDR2 is FQGNSA in the germline V gene. CDR3 DNA sequence: TGTGCCAGCAGCTTGAGCGCTAGCGGCCCCTACGAGCAGTACTTC. Translated: CASSLSASGPYEQYF.

This sequence joins TRBV18 and TRBJ2-5; TRBD1 is a possible D gene (5 bases). V was trimmed by 6 bases and J by 0 bases, leaving 8 bases between them. The germline gives CDR1 KGHSH, CDR2 LQKENI. The CDR3 has 13 amino acids. The CDR3 region is CASSLQDQETQYF. The CDR3 nucleotides are TGTGCCAGCTCCCTACAGGACCAAGAGACCCAGTACTTC.

Points on this clone: A read error may account for a junction end that differs from germline. The chain carries TRBV11-1 and TRBJ1-1; 9 bases fit TRBD1. Per germline, CDR1 SGHAT and CDR2 FQDESV (reference sequence). This CDR3 region has 15 residues. The CDR3 sequence is CASSVGDRGNAEAFF. In DNA form, the CDR3 reads TGTGCCAGCAGCGTAGGCGACAGGGGGAACGCTGAAGCTTTCTTT. The full variable domain, completed using reference TRBV11-1 and TRBJ1-1, is EAEVAQSPRYKITEKSQAVAFWCDPISGHATLYWYRQILGQGPELLVQFQDESVVDDSQLPKDRFSAERLKGVDSTLKIQPAELGDSAMYLCASSVGDRGNAEAFFGQGTRLTVV.

The chain employs TRBV4-2 and TRBJ2-1; 7 bases fit TRBD2. This CDR3 has 17 amino acids. Germline CDR1 is LGHNA and CDR2 is YNFKEQ. V shed 1 base, J shed 7 bases, and the junction held 13 bases outside the gene matches. CDR3 sequence (DNA): TGTGCCAGCAGCCAAGCGGGTCGGGAGGCGGGAAGGAATGAGCAGTTCTTC. It is translated as CASSQAGREAGRNEQFF.

The chain employs TRBV5-6 and TRBJ2-1, with 7 bases identical to TRBD2. With 1 base clipped from V and 0 bases from J, the junction kept 10 bases outside the gene matches. The germline gives CDR1 SGHDT, CDR2 YYEEEE. CDR3 length: 18 residues. CDR3: CASSLRGRLAYSYNEQFF. The CDR3 coding sequence is TGTGCCAGCAGCTTGAGGGGACGACTAGCCTACTCCTACAATGAGCAGTTCTTC.

The rearrangement links TRBV27 to TRBJ2-7; unclear D gene. The CDR3 runs to 14 residues. The V end was cut by 5 bases, the J end by 6 bases, with 17 bases between. In germline, CDR1 is MNHEY, CDR2 SMNVEV (reference sequence). The CDR3 DNA reads TGTGCCAGCAGTCCGGTCGGAGCCTTGGTCGAGCAGTACTTC. It yields the protein CASSPVGALVEQYF.

The chain couples TRBV9 to TRBJ1-2, with D perhaps matching TRBD1 (5 bases). CDR1 is SGDLS and CDR2 is YYNGEE in the germline V gene. V was shortened by 7 bases and J by 8 bases, with 12 bases between the two germline ends. The CDR3 spans 11 residues. For the CDR3, the DNA is TGTGCCAGCGGGGGGGTCCGGGGCTACACCTTC. This gives the protein CASGGVRGYTF.

The chain employs TRBV30 and TRBJ2-1; D possibly corresponds to TRBD1 (5 bases). The germline V gene has CDR1 GTSNPN and CDR2 SVGIG (reference sequence). The V and J ends lost 4 bases and 3 bases respectively, with 7 bases between them. The CDR3 runs to 12 residues. CDR3 in DNA: TGTGCCTGGACAGGGATCTACAATGAGCAGTTCTTC. This sequence encodes CAWTGIYNEQFF.

The chain recombines TRBV7-9 with TRBJ2-3, with 12 bases fitting TRBD2. The CDR3 sequence is 18 residues long. The V gene end was trimmed by 2 bases and the J gene end by 3 bases; junction bases not matched to a gene: 9. Germline values: CDR1 SEHNR, CDR2 FQNEAQ (reference sequence). CDR3 region: CASSLPRRLAGVTDTQYF. CDR3 nucleotides: TGTGCCAGCAGCTTACCCCGCCGACTAGCGGGAGTAACAGATACGCAGTATTTT.

The J gene is TRBJ2-1, the V gene TRBV28; 7 bases map to TRBD2. This CDR3 region has 15 residues. Trimming cost V 2 bases and J 2 bases; bases outside gene matches: 3. CDR1 is MDHEN, CDR2 SYDVKM, per germline. The CDR3 coding sequence is TGTGCCAGCAGTTTAGGGGGGAGGGCCTACAATGAGCAGTTCTTC. This encodes CASSLGGRAYNEQFF.

This rearrangement joins TRBV19 to TRBJ1-1; 9 bases align to TRBD1. The trim removed 9 bases at V and 5 bases at J, leaving 10 bases unmatched. CDR3 length: 14 amino acids. The germline gives CDR1 LNHDA, CDR2 SQIVND (reference sequence). The CDR3, as DNA: TGTGCCAGCTGTTCCGGGACAGGGCGGACTGAAGCTTTCTTT. It yields the protein CASCSGTGRTEAFF. Using reference TRBV19 and TRBJ1-1 for the parts outside the CDR3, the full variable domain is DGGITQSPKYLFRKEGQNVTLSCEQNLNHDAMYWYRQDPGQGLRLIYYSQIVNDFQKGDIAEGYSVSREKKESFPLTVTSAQKNPTAFYLCASCSGTGRTEAFFGQGTRLTVV.

This sequence joins TRBV6-1 and TRBJ1-2; D remains unclear. The CDR3 sequence is 12 residues long. Germline V gene lookup returns CDR1 MNHNS and CDR2 SASEGT. Trimming removed 11 bases at V and 4 bases at J, with 14 bases between. CDR3 region: CASVASIYGYTF. DNA for the CDR3: TGTGCCTCTGTTGCGAGTATCTATGGCTACACCTTC.

The chain uses TRBV5-1 and TRBJ1-6, with D unclear. V was clipped by 0 bases and J by 6 bases, with 4 bases between them. Germline lookup yields CDR1 SGHRS and CDR2 YFSETQ. CDR3 length: 13 amino acids. The DNA of the CDR3 is TGCGCCAGCAGCTTGGATCTTAATTCACCCCTCCACTTT. Its translation: CASSLDLNSPLHF.

This chain links TRBV5-8 with TRBJ1-5; 9 nucleotides align to TRBD1. CDR1 and CDR2 (germline): SGHTS, YDEGEE. CDR3 size: 16 residues. J lost 6 bases, V lost 3 bases, and 10 bases had no gene match. The DNA of the CDR3 is TGTGCCAGCAGCTCCCGGACAGGGGCGAGGAGTCAGCCCCAGCATTTT. It yields the protein CASSSRTGARSQPQHF.

The CDR3 is CASSPREGVLYEQYF. The DNA of the CDR3 is TGTGCCAGCTCACCCAGAGAGGGAGTACTCTACGAGCAGTACTTC. V is TRBV18 and J is TRBJ2-7; possible D gene TRBD2, 5 bases. The CDR3 has 15 amino acids. Trimming removed 3 bases from V and 3 bases from J, with 15 bases in between. CDR1 is KGHSH, CDR2 LQKENI, per germline.

The chain is built from TRBV5-8 and TRBJ1-2; D remains unclear. The V gene's germline CDR1 is SGHTS and CDR2 YDEGEE. CDR3 length equals 12 residues. Between the trimmed V and J ends, which lost 3 bases and 4 bases, there was a span of 7 bases. The CDR3 bases are TGTGCCAGCAGCTGGGCCCTCTATGGCTACACCTTC. Translation gives CASSWALYGYTF.

This chain uses TRBV6-5 with TRBJ2-3, with 7 positions matching TRBD2. The CDR3 loop spans 15 amino acids. Losses at the gene ends were 9 bases for V and 4 bases for J; bases not matched to a gene: 13. From germline, CDR1 is MNHEY and CDR2 SVGAGI. The CDR3 loop reads CASRTPGGEADTQYF. As DNA, the CDR3 is TGTGCCAGTCGAACACCGGGAGGTGAGGCAGATACGCAGTATTTT.

This clone has just one count. The J gene is TRBJ2-7, the V gene TRBV5-8; TRBD1 matches 7 bases. V was pared by 6 bases and J by 0 bases, with 6 bases of the junction left unmatched. Germline CDR1 SGHTS, CDR2 YDEGEE. The CDR3 extends over 14 amino acids. The CDR3 spells CASNLGTASYEQYF. The CDR3 nucleotides read TGTGCCAGCAACCTCGGGACAGCCTCCTACGAGCAGTACTTC.

The V and J genes are TRBV10-3 and TRBJ1-4; D might be TRBD1 (5 bases). The V and J ends lost 4 bases and 10 bases respectively, with 7 bases between them. The length of the CDR3 is 11 residues. The germline gives CDR1 ENHRY, CDR2 SYGVKD. This chain's CDR3 is CAISGGGKLFF. The DNA for the CDR3 is TGTGCCATCAGTGGCGGGGGAAAACTGTTTTTT.

This sequence joins TRBV28 and TRBJ1-5; D unclear. Trimming shortened V by 3 bases and J by 6 bases, and 9 bases separated the two germline ends. This CDR3 comprises 13 residues. Germline values: CDR1 MDHEN, CDR2 SYDVKM. The CDR3 region is CASSFGRPQPQHF. The CDR3 nucleotides are TGTGCCAGCAGTTTTGGCAGGCCTCAGCCCCAGCATTTT.

The chain couples TRBV5-6 to TRBJ2-6; no definite D call. CDR3 length: 15 amino acids. The germline CDR1 and CDR2 sequences are SGHDT and YYEEEE. Trimming shortened V by 4 bases and J by 0 bases, and 8 bases separated the two germline ends. Here the CDR3 DNA reads TGTGCCAGCAGCCGATACTACTCTGGGGCCAACGTCCTGACTTTC. This codes for CASSRYYSGANVLTF.

The chain couples TRBV5-1 to TRBJ2-5, with 13 bases identical to TRBD2. V was pared by 4 bases and J by 4 bases, with 4 bases of the junction left unmatched. The CDR3 covers 15 residues. Germline CDR1 SGHRS, CDR2 YFSETQ. The CDR3 loop is CASSPGLAGVETQYF. The CDR3 region has the DNA TGCGCCAGCAGCCCAGGACTAGCGGGAGTAGAGACCCAGTACTTC.

V is TRBV7-6 and J is TRBJ1-5; TRBD1 matches 8 bases. From germline, CDR1 is SGHVS and CDR2 FNYEAQ. The CDR3 is 15 amino acids. The V and J ends lost 1 base and 7 bases, in that order; junction bases with no gene match: 6. The CDR3 coding sequence is TGTGCCAGCAGCTTAGGGCAGGGGGCTGGGCAGCCCCAGCATTTT. As protein: CASSLGQGAGQPQHF. Combining the CDR3 with reference TRBV7-6 and TRBJ1-5 gives the whole variable domain GAGVSQSPRYKVTKRGQDVALRCDPISGHVSLYWYRQALGQGPEFLTYFNYEAQQDKSGLPNDRFSAERPEGSISTLTIQRTEQRDSAMYRCASSLGQGAGQPQHFGDGTRLSIL.

CDR3 in DNA: TGTGTCAGAAGCTTATCCTACAGGGGGCGGTTGTACGAGCAGTACTTC. Translation gives CVRSLSYRGRLYEQYF. The chain combines TRBV7-5 with TRBJ2-7; the DNA was not used to check the table's D call, TRBD1. TRBV7-5 is deemed a pseudogene. This CDR3 has 16 amino acids.